Given below is one TCR beta chain in context. The data derive from a study of blood T cell repertoires in COVID-19. Turning to the study itself: The samples span acute and convalescent COVID-19 from the United States, Italy and Spain.

Original processing notes: Amplification of reference gene primers provided the estimated nucleated cell counts. This table comes from immunoSEQ multiplex PCR, and its TCRdb copy is limited to in-frame clones, with some not included. The DNA was the basis for D and trimming; V, J and clone size are from that table. The sample lists roughly 230,000 clones, 84% occurring once. This TCR came from a man aged 45-65 years with acute or convalescent COVID-19. The sequenced sample was peripheral blood.

CDR3 nucleotide sequence: TGTGCCAGCAGCTCCCGGGACAGGGTGATCAATGAGCAGTTCTTC. Amino acids: CASSSRDRVINEQFF. This chain links TRBV5-4 with TRBJ2-1; 9 bases agree with TRBD1. Germline V gives CDR1 SGHNT, CDR2 YYREEE (reference sequence). CDR3 size: 15 residues. V lost 3 bases to trimming and J lost 6 bases; unmatched junction nucleotides: 7.